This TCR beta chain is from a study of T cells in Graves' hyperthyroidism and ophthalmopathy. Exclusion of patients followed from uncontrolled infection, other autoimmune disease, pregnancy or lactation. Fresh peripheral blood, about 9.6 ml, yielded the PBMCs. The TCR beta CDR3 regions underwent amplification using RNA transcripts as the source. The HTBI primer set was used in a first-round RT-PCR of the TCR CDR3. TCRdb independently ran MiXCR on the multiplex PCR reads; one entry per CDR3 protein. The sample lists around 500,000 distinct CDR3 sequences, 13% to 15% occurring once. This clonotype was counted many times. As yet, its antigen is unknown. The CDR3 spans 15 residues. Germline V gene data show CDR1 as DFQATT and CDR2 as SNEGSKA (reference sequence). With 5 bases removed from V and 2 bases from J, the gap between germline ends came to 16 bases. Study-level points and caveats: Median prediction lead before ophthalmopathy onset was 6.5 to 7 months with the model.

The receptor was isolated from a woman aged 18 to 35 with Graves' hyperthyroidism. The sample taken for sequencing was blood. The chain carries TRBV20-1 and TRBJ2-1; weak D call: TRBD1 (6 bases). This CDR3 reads CSACQQGAPYNEQFF. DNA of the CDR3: TGCAGTGCTTGCCAACAGGGAGCCCCCTACAATGAGCAGTTCTTC.